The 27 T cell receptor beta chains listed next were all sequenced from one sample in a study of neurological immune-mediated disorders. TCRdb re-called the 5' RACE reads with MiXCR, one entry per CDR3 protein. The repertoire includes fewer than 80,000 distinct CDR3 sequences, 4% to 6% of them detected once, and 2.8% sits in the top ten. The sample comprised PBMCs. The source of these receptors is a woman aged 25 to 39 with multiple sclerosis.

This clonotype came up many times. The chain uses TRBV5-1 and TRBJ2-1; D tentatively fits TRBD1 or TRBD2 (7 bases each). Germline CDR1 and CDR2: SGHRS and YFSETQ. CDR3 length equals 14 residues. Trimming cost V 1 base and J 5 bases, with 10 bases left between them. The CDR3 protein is CASSLQGGNNEQFF. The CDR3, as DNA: TGCGCCAGCAGCTTGCAGGGGGGGAACAATGAGCAGTTCTTC.

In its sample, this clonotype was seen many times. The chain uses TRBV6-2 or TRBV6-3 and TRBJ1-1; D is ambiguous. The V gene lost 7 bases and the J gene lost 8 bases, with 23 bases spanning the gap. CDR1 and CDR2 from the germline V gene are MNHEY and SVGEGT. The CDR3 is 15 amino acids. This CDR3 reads CASTLSRQEKGEAFF. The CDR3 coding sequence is TGTGCCAGCACCCTCTCTCGCCAGGAGAAGGGCGAAGCTTTCTTT.

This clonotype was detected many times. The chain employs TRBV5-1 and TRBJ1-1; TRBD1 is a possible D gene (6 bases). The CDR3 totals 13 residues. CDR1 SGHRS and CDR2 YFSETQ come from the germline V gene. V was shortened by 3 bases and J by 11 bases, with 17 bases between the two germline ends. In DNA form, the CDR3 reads TGCGCCAGCAGCTCCGGACAGCCTTTGGAGGCTTTCTTT. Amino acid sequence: CASSSGQPLEAFF. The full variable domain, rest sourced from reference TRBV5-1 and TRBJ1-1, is KAGVTQTPRYLIKTRGQQVTLSCSPISGHRSVSWYQQTPGQGLQFLFEYFSETQRNKGNFPGRFSGRQFSNSRSEMNVSTLELGDSALYLCASSSGQPLEAFFGQGTRLTVV.

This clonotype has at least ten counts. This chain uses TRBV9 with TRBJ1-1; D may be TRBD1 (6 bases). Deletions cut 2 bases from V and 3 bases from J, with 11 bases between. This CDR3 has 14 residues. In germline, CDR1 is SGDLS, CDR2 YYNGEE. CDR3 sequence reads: CASSVMDSYTEAFF. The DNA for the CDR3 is TGTGCCAGCAGCGTCATGGACAGCTACACTGAAGCTTTCTTT.

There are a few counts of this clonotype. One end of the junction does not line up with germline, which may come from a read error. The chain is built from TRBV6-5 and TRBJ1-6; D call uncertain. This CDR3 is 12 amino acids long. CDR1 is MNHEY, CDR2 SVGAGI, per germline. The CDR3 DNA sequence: TGTGCCAGCAGGGTTTATAATTCACCCCTCAACTTT. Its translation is CASRVYNSPLNF.

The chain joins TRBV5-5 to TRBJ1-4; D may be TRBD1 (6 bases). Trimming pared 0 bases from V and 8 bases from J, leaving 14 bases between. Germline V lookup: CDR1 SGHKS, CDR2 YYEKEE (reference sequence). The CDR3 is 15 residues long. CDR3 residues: CASSLGRGPREKLFF. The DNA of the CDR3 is TGTGCCAGCAGCTTGGGTCGGGGGCCGAGGGAAAAACTGTTTTTT. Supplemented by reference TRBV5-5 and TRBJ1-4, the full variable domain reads DAGVTQSPTHLIKTRGQQVTLRCSPISGHKSVSWYQQVLGQGPQFIFQYYEKEERGRGNFPDRFSARQFPNYSSELNVNALLLGDSALYLCASSLGRGPREKLFFGSGTQLSVL.

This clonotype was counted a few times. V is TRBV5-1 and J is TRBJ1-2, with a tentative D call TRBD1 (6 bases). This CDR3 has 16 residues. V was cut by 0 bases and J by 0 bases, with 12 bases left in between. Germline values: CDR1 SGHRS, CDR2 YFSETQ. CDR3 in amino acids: CASSLGRGTANYGYTF. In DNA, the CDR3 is TGCGCCAGCAGCTTGGGCAGGGGTACCGCTAACTATGGCTACACCTTC. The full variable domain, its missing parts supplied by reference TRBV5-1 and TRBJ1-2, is KAGVTQTPRYLIKTRGQQVTLSCSPISGHRSVSWYQQTPGQGLQFLFEYFSETQRNKGNFPGRFSGRQFSNSRSEMNVSTLELGDSALYLCASSLGRGTANYGYTFGSGTRLTVV.

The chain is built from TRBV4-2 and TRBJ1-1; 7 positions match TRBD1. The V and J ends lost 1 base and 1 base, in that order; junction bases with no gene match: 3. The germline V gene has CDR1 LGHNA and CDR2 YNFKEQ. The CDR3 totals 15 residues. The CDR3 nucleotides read TGTGCCAGCAGCCAAGCAGCAGGGGGGAACACTGAAGCTTTCTTT. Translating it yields CASSQAAGGNTEAFF.

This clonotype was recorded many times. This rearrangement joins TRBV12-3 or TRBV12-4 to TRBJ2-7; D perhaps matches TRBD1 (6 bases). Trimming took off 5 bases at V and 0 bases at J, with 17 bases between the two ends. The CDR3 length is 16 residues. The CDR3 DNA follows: TGTGCCAGCAGTCCGTCACAGGGCGCAAGCTCCTACGAGCAGTACTTC. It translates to CASSPSQGASSYEQYF.

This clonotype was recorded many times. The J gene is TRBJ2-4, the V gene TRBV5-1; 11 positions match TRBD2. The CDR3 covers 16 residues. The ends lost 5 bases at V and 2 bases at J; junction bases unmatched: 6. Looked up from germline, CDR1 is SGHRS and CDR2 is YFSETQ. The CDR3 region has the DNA TGCGCCAGCAGTTTAGCGGGGGGGCGGTCCAAAAACATTCAGTACTTC. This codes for CASSLAGGRSKNIQYF.

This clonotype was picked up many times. The CDR3 sequence: CASSLGGQDNEKLFF. The CDR3 bases are TGCGCCAGCAGCTTAGGAGGACAGGATAATGAAAAACTGTTTTTT. The rearrangement joins TRBV5-1 to TRBJ1-4, with 7 bases lining up with TRBD1. CDR3 length equals 15 residues. V lost 2 bases and J lost 4; bases outside the gene matches: 5. Germline-derived CDR1 and CDR2 are SGHRS and YFSETQ.

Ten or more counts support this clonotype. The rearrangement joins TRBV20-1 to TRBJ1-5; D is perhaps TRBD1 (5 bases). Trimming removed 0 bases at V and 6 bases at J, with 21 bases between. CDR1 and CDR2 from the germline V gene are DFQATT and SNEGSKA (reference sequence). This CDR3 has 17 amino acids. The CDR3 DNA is TGCAGTGCTAGAGACCCTACCGGGGGGGAGTTTAGTCAGCCCCAGCATTTT. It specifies CSARDPTGGEFSQPQHF.

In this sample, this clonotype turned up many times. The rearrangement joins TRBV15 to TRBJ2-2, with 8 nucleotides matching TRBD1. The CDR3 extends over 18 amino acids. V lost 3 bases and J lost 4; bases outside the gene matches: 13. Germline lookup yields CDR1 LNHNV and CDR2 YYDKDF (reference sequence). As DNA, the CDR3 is TGTGCCACCAGCAGCCCAGGCCTCAGGGGGCGGTCCACCGGGGAGCTGTTTTTT. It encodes CATSSPGLRGRSTGELFF.

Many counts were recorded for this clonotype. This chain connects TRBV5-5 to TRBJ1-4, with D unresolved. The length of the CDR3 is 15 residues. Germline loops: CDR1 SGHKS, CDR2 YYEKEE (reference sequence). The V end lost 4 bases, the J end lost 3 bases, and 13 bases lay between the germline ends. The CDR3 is CASSPEGWANEKLFF. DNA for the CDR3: TGTGCCAGCAGCCCAGAGGGTTGGGCTAATGAAAAACTGTTTTTT.

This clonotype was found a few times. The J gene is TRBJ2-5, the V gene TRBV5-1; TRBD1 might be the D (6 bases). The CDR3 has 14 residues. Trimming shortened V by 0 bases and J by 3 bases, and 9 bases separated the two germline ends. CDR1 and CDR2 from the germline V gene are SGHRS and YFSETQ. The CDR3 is CASSLEPGEETQYF. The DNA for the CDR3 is TGCGCCAGCAGCTTGGAGCCAGGGGAAGAGACCCAGTACTTC.

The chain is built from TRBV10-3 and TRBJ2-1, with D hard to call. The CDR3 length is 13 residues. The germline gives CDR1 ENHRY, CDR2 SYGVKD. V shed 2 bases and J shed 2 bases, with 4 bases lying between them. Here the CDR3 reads CAISEGAYNEQFF. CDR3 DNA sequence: TGTGCCATCAGTGAGGGGGCCTACAATGAGCAGTTCTTC.

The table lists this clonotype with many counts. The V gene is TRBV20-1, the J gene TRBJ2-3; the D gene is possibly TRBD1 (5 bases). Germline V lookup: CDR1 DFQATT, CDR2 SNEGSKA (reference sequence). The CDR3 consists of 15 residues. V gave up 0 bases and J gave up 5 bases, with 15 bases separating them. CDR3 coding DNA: TGCAGTGCTAGAGATGGCGCTTCAGGGAAAGATACGCAGTATTTT. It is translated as CSARDGASGKDTQYF.

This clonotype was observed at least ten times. For the CDR3, the DNA is TGCGCCAGCAGCGGTGGGACGGTAGTCACCGGGGAGCTGTTTTTT. Translating gives CASSGGTVVTGELFF. The V gene is TRBV5-1, the J gene TRBJ2-2; D could derive from TRBD1 or TRBD2 (5 bases each). V was cut by 4 bases and J by 4 bases, with 14 bases left in between. This CDR3 has 15 residues. Germline loops: CDR1 SGHRS, CDR2 YFSETQ. The full variable domain, in which reference TRBV5-1 and TRBJ2-2 provide the parts outside the CDR3, is KAGVTQTPRYLIKTRGQQVTLSCSPISGHRSVSWYQQTPGQGLQFLFEYFSETQRNKGNFPGRFSGRQFSNSRSEMNVSTLELGDSALYLCASSGGTVVTGELFFGEGSRLTVL.

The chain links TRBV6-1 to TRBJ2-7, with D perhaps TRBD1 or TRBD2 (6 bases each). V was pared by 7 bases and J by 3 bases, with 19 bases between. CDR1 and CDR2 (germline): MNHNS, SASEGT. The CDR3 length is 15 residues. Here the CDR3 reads CASTERGGRIYEQYF. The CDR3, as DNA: TGTGCCAGCACAGAGCGTGGGGGGCGGATCTACGAGCAGTACTTC.

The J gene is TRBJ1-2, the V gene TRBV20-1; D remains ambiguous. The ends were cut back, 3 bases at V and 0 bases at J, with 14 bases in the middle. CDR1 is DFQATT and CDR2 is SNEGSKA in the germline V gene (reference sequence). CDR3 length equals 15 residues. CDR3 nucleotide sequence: TGCAGTGCTAGTTCATCTGCCTTAGCTAACTATGGCTACACCTTC. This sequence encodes CSASSSALANYGYTF.

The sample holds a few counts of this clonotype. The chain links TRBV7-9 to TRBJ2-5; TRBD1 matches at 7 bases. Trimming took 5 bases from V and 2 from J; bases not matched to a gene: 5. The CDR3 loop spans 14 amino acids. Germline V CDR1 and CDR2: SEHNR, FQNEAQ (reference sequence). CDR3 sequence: CASSPGTVQETQYF. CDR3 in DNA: TGTGCCAGCAGCCCCGGGACAGTTCAAGAGACCCAGTACTTC. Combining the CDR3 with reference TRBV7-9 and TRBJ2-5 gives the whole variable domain DTGVSQNPRHKITKRGQNVTFRCDPISEHNRLYWYRQTLGQGPEFLTYFQNEAQLEKSRLLSDRFSAERPKGSFSTLEIQRTEQGDSAMYLCASSPGTVQETQYFGPGTRLLVL.

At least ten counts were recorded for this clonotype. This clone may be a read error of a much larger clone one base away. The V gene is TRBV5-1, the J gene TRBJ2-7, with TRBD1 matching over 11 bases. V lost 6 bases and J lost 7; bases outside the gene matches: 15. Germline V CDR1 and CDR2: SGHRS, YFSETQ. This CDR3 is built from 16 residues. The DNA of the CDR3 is TGCGCCAGCATGCCGGGACAGGGGGGATCGGTACAAGAGCAGTACTTC. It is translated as CASMPGQGGSVQEQYF. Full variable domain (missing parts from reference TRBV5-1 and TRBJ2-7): KAGVTQTPRYLIKTRGQQVTLSCSPISGHRSVSWYQQTPGQGLQFLFEYFSETQRNKGNFPGRFSGRQFSNSRSEMNVSTLELGDSALYLCASMPGQGGSVQEQYFGPGTRLTVT.

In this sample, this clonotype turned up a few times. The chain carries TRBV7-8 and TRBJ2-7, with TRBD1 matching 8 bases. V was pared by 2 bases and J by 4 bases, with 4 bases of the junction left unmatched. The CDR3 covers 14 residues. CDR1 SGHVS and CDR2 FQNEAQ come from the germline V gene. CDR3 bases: TGTGCCAGCAGCTTACAGGGGGCTTCTTACGAGCAGTACTTC. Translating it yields CASSLQGASYEQYF.

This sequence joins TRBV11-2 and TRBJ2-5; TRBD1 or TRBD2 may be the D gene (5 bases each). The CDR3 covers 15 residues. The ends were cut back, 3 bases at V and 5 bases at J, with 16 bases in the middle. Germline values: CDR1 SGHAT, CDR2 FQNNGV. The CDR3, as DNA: TGTGCCAGCAGCTTTCCCCGGGACCTCGGGGAGACCCAGTACTTC. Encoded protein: CASSFPRDLGETQYF.

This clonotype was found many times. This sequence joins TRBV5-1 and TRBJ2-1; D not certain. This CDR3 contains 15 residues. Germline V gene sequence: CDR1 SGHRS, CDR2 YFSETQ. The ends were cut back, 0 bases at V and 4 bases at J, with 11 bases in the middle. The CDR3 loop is CASSLDGLTYNEQFF. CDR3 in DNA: TGCGCCAGCAGCTTGGACGGATTAACGTACAATGAGCAGTTCTTC.

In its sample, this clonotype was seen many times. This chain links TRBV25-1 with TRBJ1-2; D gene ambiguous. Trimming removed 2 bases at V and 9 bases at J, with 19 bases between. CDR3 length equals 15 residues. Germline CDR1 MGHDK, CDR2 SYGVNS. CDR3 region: CASSELTDPRSSYTF. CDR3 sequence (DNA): TGTGCCAGCAGTGAACTCACCGACCCAAGGAGTAGCTACACCTTC.

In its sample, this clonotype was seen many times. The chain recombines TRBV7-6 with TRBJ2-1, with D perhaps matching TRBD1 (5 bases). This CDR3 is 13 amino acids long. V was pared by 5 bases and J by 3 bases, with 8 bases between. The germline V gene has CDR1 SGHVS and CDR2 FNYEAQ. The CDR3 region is CASSPDNYNEQFF. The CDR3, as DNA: TGTGCCAGCAGCCCGGACAACTACAATGAGCAGTTCTTC. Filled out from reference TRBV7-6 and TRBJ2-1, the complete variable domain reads GAGVSQSPRYKVTKRGQDVALRCDPISGHVSLYWYRQALGQGPEFLTYFNYEAQQDKSGLPNDRFSAERPEGSISTLTIQRTEQRDSAMYRCASSPDNYNEQFFGPGTRLTVL.